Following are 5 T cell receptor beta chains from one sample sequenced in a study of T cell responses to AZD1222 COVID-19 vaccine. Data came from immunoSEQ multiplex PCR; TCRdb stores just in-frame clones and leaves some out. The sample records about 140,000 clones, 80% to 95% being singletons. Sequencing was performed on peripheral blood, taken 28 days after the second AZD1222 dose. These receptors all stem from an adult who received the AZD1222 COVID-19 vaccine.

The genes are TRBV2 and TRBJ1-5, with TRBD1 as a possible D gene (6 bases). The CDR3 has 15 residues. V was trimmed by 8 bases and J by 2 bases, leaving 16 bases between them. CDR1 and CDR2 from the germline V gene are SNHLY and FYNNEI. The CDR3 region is CASRPNRDGNQPQHF. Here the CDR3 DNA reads TGTGCCAGCCGACCCAACAGGGATGGCAATCAGCCCCAGCATTTT. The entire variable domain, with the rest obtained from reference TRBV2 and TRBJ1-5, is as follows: EPEVTQTPSHQVTQMGQEVILRCVPISNHLYFYWYRQILGQKVEFLVSFYNNEISEKSEIFDDQFSVERPDGSNFTLKIRSTKLEDSAMYFCASRPNRDGNQPQHFGDGTRLSIL.

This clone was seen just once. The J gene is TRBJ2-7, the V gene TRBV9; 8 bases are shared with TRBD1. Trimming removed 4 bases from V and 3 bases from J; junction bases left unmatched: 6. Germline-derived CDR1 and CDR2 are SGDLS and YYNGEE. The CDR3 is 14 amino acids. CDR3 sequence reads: CASSIGQGYYEQYF. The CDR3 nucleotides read TGTGCCAGCAGCATTGGACAGGGATACTACGAGCAGTACTTC.

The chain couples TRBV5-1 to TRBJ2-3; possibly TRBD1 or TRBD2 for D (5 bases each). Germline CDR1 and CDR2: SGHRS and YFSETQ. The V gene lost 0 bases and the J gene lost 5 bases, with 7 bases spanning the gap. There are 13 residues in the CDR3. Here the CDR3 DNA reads TGCGCCAGCAGCTTGGGGGGGAAAGATACGCAGTATTTT. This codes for CASSLGGKDTQYF.

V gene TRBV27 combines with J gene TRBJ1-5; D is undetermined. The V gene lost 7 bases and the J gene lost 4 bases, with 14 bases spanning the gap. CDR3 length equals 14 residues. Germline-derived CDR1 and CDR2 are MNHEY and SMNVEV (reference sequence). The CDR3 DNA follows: TGTGCCAGCACCCCCAAGCGGGGAAATCAGCCCCAGCATTTT. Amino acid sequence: CASTPKRGNQPQHF.

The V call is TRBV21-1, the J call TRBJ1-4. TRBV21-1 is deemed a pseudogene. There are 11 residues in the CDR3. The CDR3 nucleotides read TGTGCCAGCAGCAAAGGTGAAAAACTGTTTTTT. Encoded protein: CASSKGEKLFF.